This T cell receptor (beta chain) derives from a study of T cells in Graves' hyperthyroidism and ophthalmopathy. The germline V gene has CDR1 ENHRY and CDR2 SYGVKD. Trimming removed 4 bases from V and 0 bases from J, with 19 bases in between. The CDR3 is made up of 17 amino acids. The TCR beta CDR3 regions underwent amplification using RNA transcripts as the source. HTBI primers were employed in a first-round RT-PCR of the TCR CDR3. TCRdb passed the multiplex PCR reads through MiXCR, listing each CDR3 protein once. This sample carries roughly 650,000 distinct CDR3 sequences, around 16% of them seen once, and the ten largest clones take about 3.5%. The sample holds many counts of this clonotype. What it binds is unknown. General study points: The model forecast ophthalmopathy, anticipating it by a median around 6.5 months before onset.

Thyroid ultrasound and orbital computed tomography, with clinical symptoms and serum thyroxine and TRAb, informed diagnoses. This receptor was taken from a woman aged 40 to 50 with Graves' ophthalmopathy. The rearrangement joins TRBV10-3 to TRBJ2-7; D might be TRBD1 (7 bases). Source material: blood. CDR3 loop: CAISVSRGDSNSYEQYF. The CDR3 DNA follows: TGTGCCATCAGTGTCTCCAGGGGGGATTCGAACTCCTACGAGCAGTACTTC.